Below are 27 T cell receptor beta chains sequenced from a single sample in a study of cytomegalovirus exposure and HLA in healthy donors. Measured with immunoSEQ multiplex PCR; TCRdb has only the in-frame clones, and not every one. Among roughly 220,000 clones, around nine tenths were seen once, and the ten largest hold 1.1%. Sequencing input: PBMCs. All receptors derive from a woman aged 18 to 35 in good health and CMV-seronegative.

The rearrangement joins TRBV6-1 to TRBJ1-1, with D unclear. The CDR3 covers 11 residues. Germline CDR1 is MNHNS and CDR2 is SASEGT. V was cut by 4 bases and J by 10 bases, with 10 bases left in between. CDR3 sequence reads: CASSGAVGAFF. DNA of the CDR3: TGTGCCAGCAGTGGGGCCGTGGGAGCTTTCTTT.

The V gene is TRBV4-1, the J gene TRBJ1-2, with D possibly TRBD1 on 5 matching bases. V gave up 1 base and J gave up 3 bases, with 9 bases separating them. The CDR3 covers 14 residues. Germline V gene lookup returns CDR1 MGHRA and CDR2 YSYEKL. CDR3 sequence: CASSQVRGDYGYTF. The CDR3 bases are TGCGCCAGCAGCCAAGTTCGGGGGGACTATGGCTACACCTTC.

The chain couples TRBV5-1 to TRBJ2-7; the D gene is possibly TRBD2 (6 bases). This CDR3 is 15 amino acids long. Germline V CDR1 and CDR2: SGHRS, YFSETQ. Deletions cut 4 bases from V and 3 bases from J, with 17 bases between. For the CDR3, the DNA is TGCGCCAGCAGCGAGGTTCCCATCGGGGGCTACGAGCAGTACTTC. It encodes CASSEVPIGGYEQYF.

Here the CDR3 reads CASSVGLRTDPNTEAFF. CDR3 DNA sequence: TGTGCCAGCAGCGTAGGATTGAGGACAGACCCGAACACTGAAGCTTTCTTT. The chain is built from TRBV9 and TRBJ1-1; D possibly corresponds to TRBD1 (6 bases). Deletions cut 0 bases from V and 1 base from J, with 16 bases between. CDR3 length: 17 residues. Germline V lookup: CDR1 SGDLS, CDR2 YYNGEE.

The chain uses TRBV9 and TRBJ1-1; no clear D gene. V dropped 3 bases and J dropped 7 bases, with 13 bases sitting between them. Germline values: CDR1 SGDLS, CDR2 YYNGEE. The CDR3 consists of 13 residues. CDR3 loop: CASSAPKAGEAFF. The CDR3 region has the DNA TGTGCCAGCAGCGCGCCGAAGGCGGGTGAAGCTTTCTTT. Using reference TRBV9 and TRBJ1-1 for the parts outside the CDR3, the full variable domain is DSGVTQTPKHLITATGQRVTLRCSPRSGDLSVYWYQQSLDQGLQFLIQYYNGEERAKGNILERFSAQQFPDLHSELNLSSLELGDSALYFCASSAPKAGEAFFGQGTRLTVV.

The chain combines TRBV30 with TRBJ2-1; TRBD2 matches at 9 bases. The CDR3 is 13 residues long. V was clipped by 8 bases and J by 1 base; unmatched bases: 3. CDR1 GTSNPN and CDR2 SVGIG come from the germline V gene (reference sequence). Here the CDR3 DNA reads TGTGCCCTAGCGGGACAGTCCTACAATGAGCAGTTCTTC. It is translated as CALAGQSYNEQFF.

The chain links TRBV11-1 to TRBJ1-2, with 8 positions matching TRBD1. With 5 bases clipped from V and 7 bases from J, the junction kept 6 bases outside the gene matches. This CDR3 spans 13 amino acids. Germline V gives CDR1 SGHAT, CDR2 FQDESV (reference sequence). Here the CDR3 DNA reads TGTGCCAGCAGCCTCCTGGACAGGGCTGGCTACACCTTC. As protein: CASSLLDRAGYTF.

The chain carries TRBV28 and TRBJ2-1; 9 nucleotides align to TRBD2. The CDR3 is 15 residues long. The junction had 5 bases not matched to a gene; V was cut back by 2 bases and J by 6 bases. Germline V CDR1 and CDR2: MDHEN, SYDVKM. The CDR3 DNA reads TGTGCCAGCAGTTTAGCGGGAGGGCCGGTCAATGAGCAGTTCTTC. Encoded protein: CASSLAGGPVNEQFF.

The CDR3 protein is CASSSSGTSGGPRYADTQYF. CDR3 bases: TGCGCCAGCAGCTCGTCCGGGACTAGCGGGGGGCCAAGATACGCCGATACGCAGTATTTT. The J gene is TRBJ2-3, the V gene TRBV5-1; 15 bases agree with TRBD2. The junction had 17 bases not matched to a gene; V was cut back by 3 bases and J by 6 bases. Germline lookup yields CDR1 SGHRS and CDR2 YFSETQ. The CDR3 has 20 residues.

V and J are TRBV10-1 and TRBJ2-3; 7 nucleotides align to TRBD1. Trimming removed 4 bases from V and 3 bases from J; junction bases left unmatched: 4. CDR3 length equals 14 residues. CDR1 and CDR2 from the germline V gene are WNHNN and SYGVQD (reference sequence). The CDR3 bases are TGCGCCAGCAGTGGGGACAGAAATACAGATACGCAGTATTTT. It translates to CASSGDRNTDTQYF.

The rearrangement joins TRBV19 to TRBJ1-5, with 7 bases matching TRBD1. This CDR3 has 15 residues. The ends lost 6 bases at V and 0 bases at J; junction bases unmatched: 5. Germline V gives CDR1 LNHDA, CDR2 SQIVND (reference sequence). CDR3 amino acids: CASRTTGNSNQPQHF. CDR3 DNA: TGTGCCAGTAGGACGACAGGGAATAGCAATCAGCCCCAGCATTTT. The variable domain in full, with the rest retrieved from reference TRBV19 and TRBJ1-5, is DGGITQSPKYLFRKEGQNVTLSCEQNLNHDAMYWYRQDPGQGLRLIYYSQIVNDFQKGDIAEGYSVSREKKESFPLTVTSAQKNPTAFYLCASRTTGNSNQPQHFGDGTRLSIL.

V and J are TRBV20-1 and TRBJ2-5; D uncertain. Germline CDR1 DFQATT, CDR2 SNEGSKA (reference sequence). The CDR3 covers 11 residues. V was trimmed by 6 bases and J by 3 bases, leaving 8 bases between them. In DNA, the CDR3 is TGCAGTGCCAGCAGGAAAGAGACCCAGTACTTC. Amino acid sequence: CSASRKETQYF.

The J gene is TRBJ1-1, the V gene TRBV11-2; 8 bases line up with TRBD1. J was trimmed by 0 bases and V by 5 bases; bases with no gene match: 8. Germline V CDR1 and CDR2: SGHAT, FQNNGV. This CDR3 contains 16 residues. CDR3 nucleotides: TGTGCCAGCAGCCGGACAGGGACCGGGATGAACACTGAAGCTTTCTTT. It is translated as CASSRTGTGMNTEAFF.

This clone turned up a few times. The J gene is TRBJ1-5, the V gene TRBV9; perhaps TRBD1 as D (5 bases). Trimming took 4 bases from V and 5 from J, leaving 13 bases between them. The CDR3 runs 14 residues. Germline V lookup: CDR1 SGDLS, CDR2 YYNGEE. CDR3 residues: CASSRGNVDQPQHF. DNA of the CDR3: TGTGCCAGCAGCAGGGGTAACGTAGATCAGCCCCAGCATTTT.

This chain links TRBV6-1 with TRBJ2-2; no definite D call. The germline gives CDR1 MNHNS, CDR2 SASEGT. This CDR3 is built from 13 residues. The CDR3 loop reads CAGRPRHTGELFF. CDR3 in DNA: TGTGCTGGCAGGCCCCGGCACACCGGGGAGCTGTTTTTT.

The chain links TRBV7-9 to TRBJ1-2; D call uncertain. The CDR3 extends over 12 amino acids. Trimming left V 5 bases short and J 1 base short, with 5 bases between. Germline V gives CDR1 SEHNR, CDR2 FQNEAQ (reference sequence). CDR3 in amino acids: CASSAGNYGYTF. DNA for the CDR3: TGTGCCAGCAGCGCGGGTAACTATGGCTACACCTTC.

V and J are TRBV7-8 and TRBJ2-7; weak D call: TRBD1 (6 bases). Trimming stripped 6 bases from V and 5 bases from J, with 11 bases between. Germline lookup yields CDR1 SGHVS and CDR2 FQNEAQ. This CDR3 has 12 residues. The CDR3 loop is CASSPGAHEQYF. CDR3 DNA sequence: TGTGCCAGCAGTCCAGGGGCCCACGAGCAGTACTTC.

This clone was observed once. The J gene is TRBJ2-7, the V gene TRBV6-1, with 10 nucleotides matching TRBD1. The CDR3 covers 16 residues. After removal of 2 bases from V and 2 bases from J, the junction contained 6 bases not matched to a gene. Germline lookup yields CDR1 MNHNS and CDR2 SASEGT. CDR3 DNA: TGTGCCAGCAGTGAACCAACAGGGACAGGGGCCTACGAGCAGTACTTC. It translates to CASSEPTGTGAYEQYF.

J is TRBJ2-7 and V is TRBV11-2; possibly TRBD2 for D (6 bases). There are 16 residues in the CDR3. CDR1 is SGHAT, CDR2 FQNNGV, per germline. V was shortened by 0 bases and J by 3 bases, with 15 bases between the two germline ends. For the CDR3, the DNA is TGTGCCAGCAGCTTAGAGGCCCCCGGGGGTCTCTACGAGCAGTACTTC. Translated, it gives CASSLEAPGGLYEQYF.

The table lists this clone with a count of one. V gene TRBV5-4 combines with J gene TRBJ2-7; 10 positions match TRBD2. Germline V gene lookup returns CDR1 SGHNT and CDR2 YYREEE (reference sequence). The CDR3 extends over 12 amino acids. The junction had 0 bases not matched to a gene; V was cut back by 2 bases and J by 7 bases. CDR3 in amino acids: CASSLAGGEQYF. The CDR3 DNA is TGTGCCAGCAGCTTAGCGGGAGGGGAGCAGTACTTC.

This clone was recorded once. The chain has TRBV5-1 and TRBJ1-3; 9 bases line up with TRBD1. V dropped 4 bases and J dropped 1; count of bases not matched to a gene: 12. This CDR3 is 18 amino acids long. Germline values: CDR1 SGHRS, CDR2 YFSETQ. The CDR3 is CASSPTGQGLISGNTIYF. Here the CDR3 DNA reads TGCGCCAGCAGCCCAACGGGACAGGGCCTTATATCTGGAAACACCATATATTTT.

This chain links TRBV28 with TRBJ2-3, with 7 positions matching TRBD2. Germline CDR1 is MDHEN and CDR2 is SYDVKM. The CDR3 spans 14 residues. The V gene end was trimmed by 8 bases and the J gene end by 6 bases; junction bases not matched to a gene: 11. The chain's CDR3 is CASYPSAGVDTQYF. In DNA form, the CDR3 reads TGTGCCAGCTATCCCTCCGCGGGAGTGGATACGCAGTATTTT.

V gene TRBV11-2 combines with J gene TRBJ2-2, with 12 bases identical to TRBD2. Germline V lookup: CDR1 SGHAT, CDR2 FQNNGV. The CDR3 covers 16 residues. V lost 5 bases to trimming and J lost 7 bases; unmatched junction nucleotides: 8. CDR3 DNA sequence: TGTGCCAGCAGCCTAAGACTAGCGGGAGCGATCGGGGAGCTGTTTTTT. It is translated as CASSLRLAGAIGELFF.

V usage is TRBV25-1 and J usage is TRBJ1-2; D remains unclear. The CDR3 loop spans 12 amino acids. Deletions cut 4 bases from V and 5 bases from J, with 8 bases between. The germline V gene encodes CDR1 MGHDK and CDR2 SYGVNS. CDR3 nucleotides: TGTGCCAGCAGTGGAGTCTTTTATGGCTACACCTTC. It is translated as CASSGVFYGYTF.

The rearrangement links TRBV5-1 to TRBJ1-1; 9 bases map to TRBD1. The ends lost 2 bases at V and 3 bases at J; junction bases unmatched: 8. This CDR3 region has 16 residues. CDR1 is SGHRS, CDR2 YFSETQ, per germline. The CDR3 DNA sequence: TGCGCCAGCAGCTTCTTTCCCGGGACAGGGTACACTGAAGCTTTCTTT. It yields the protein CASSFFPGTGYTEAFF.

The genes are TRBV27 and TRBJ2-5; 7 bases are a match to TRBD1. With 4 bases clipped from V and 2 bases from J, the junction kept 10 bases outside the gene matches. The CDR3 has 16 residues. Looked up from germline, CDR1 is MNHEY and CDR2 is SMNVEV (reference sequence). CDR3 DNA: TGTGCCAGCAGTTCCTTAAGACAGGGTTCGCAAGAGACCCAGTACTTC. Translation gives CASSSLRQGSQETQYF.

This clone was seen more than once but under ten times. This chain joins TRBV7-2 and TRBJ1-5, with no clear D. Germline values: CDR1 SGHTA, CDR2 FQGNSA. Trimming stripped 3 bases from V and 6 bases from J, with 12 bases between. The CDR3 runs to 14 residues. Here the CDR3 reads CASSLEGAGQPQHF. The CDR3 DNA follows: TGTGCCAGCAGCTTGGAGGGAGCGGGTCAGCCCCAGCATTTT.